What follows are 3 T cell receptor beta chains derived from one specimen sequenced in a study of blood T cell repertoires in COVID-19. Produced via immunoSEQ multiplex PCR; TCRdb's table is partial and in-frame only. The table has some 270,000 clones, about 86% seen once. Source material: PBMCs or T cells enriched from blood (not recorded which). These receptors came from a man aged 45-65 years who had recovered from COVID-19.

This clone was observed once. The rearrangement uses TRBV13 and TRBJ2-7; D perhaps matches TRBD1 (6 bases). V shed 0 bases and J shed 3 bases, with 9 bases lying between them. Germline values: CDR1 PRHDT, CDR2 FYEKMQ (reference sequence). The CDR3 is made up of 14 amino acids. The CDR3 sequence: CASSLGQGLYEQYF. Written as DNA, the CDR3 is TGTGCCAGCAGCTTAGGACAGGGCCTCTACGAGCAGTACTTC.

The chain joins TRBV24-1 to TRBJ2-5; the match to TRBD2 covers 15 bases. The CDR3 contains 17 residues. CDR1 is KGHDR and CDR2 is SFDVKD in the germline V gene. The V and J ends lost 4 bases and 5 bases, in that order; junction bases with no gene match: 7. The chain's CDR3 is CATSDPGLAGGSETQYF. The CDR3 DNA sequence: TGTGCCACCAGTGACCCGGGACTAGCGGGGGGTAGTGAGACCCAGTACTTC.

This clone was observed a handful of times. The V gene is TRBV19, the J gene TRBJ2-7, with D tentatively TRBD2 (6 bases). The CDR3 has 16 residues. V lost 9 bases and J lost 7, with 28 bases in between. Germline V CDR1 and CDR2: LNHDA, SQIVND (reference sequence). The chain's CDR3 is CARAPHVRELSREQYF. Here the CDR3 DNA reads TGTGCCAGGGCACCCCACGTACGGGAGCTTTCAAGGGAGCAGTACTTC.